The present TCR beta chain was sequenced within a study of cytomegalovirus exposure and HLA in healthy donors. Looked up from germline, CDR1 is PRHDT and CDR2 is FYEKMQ (reference sequence). The CDR3 loop spans 13 amino acids. The V end lost 4 bases, the J end lost 6 bases, and 9 bases lay between the germline ends. TCRdb's table, derived via immunoSEQ multiplex PCR, lists solely in-frame clones and lacks some. This sample has about 270,000 clones; 80% to 90% occur once, and the top ten carry 1%. The study drew the donors from its approximately 110-subject validation cohort, separate from the roughly 700-subject first cohort.

Specimen: PBMCs. This receptor was identified in a woman aged 18-35 years in good health and CMV-seronegative. This chain links TRBV13 with TRBJ1-4, with D possibly being TRBD1 (5 bases). CDR3 amino acids: CASSSRRDEKLFF. CDR3 coding DNA: TGTGCCAGCAGCTCCCGCAGGGATGAAAAACTGTTTTTT.